The rows below give T cell receptor beta chains drawn from one sample of a study of T cells after yellow fever vaccination. TCRdb independently ran MiXCR on the 5' RACE reads; one entry per CDR3 protein. The sample lists about 630,000 distinct CDR3 sequences, more than 9% occurring once. The sequencing used PBMCs, collected on the day of the yellow fever booster vaccination. The receptors were gathered from a man in his thirties or forties who received the YFV17D yellow fever vaccine. The CDR3 runs from the conserved cysteine through the conserved F or W. Each record gives: J gene, D gene, V gene, clone size, CDR3 DNA, CDR3 protein. D genes are given only for firm matches. Clone size is shown for a subset of rows, as once, few, many or a class of expanded clone.

TRBJ2-7 | - | TRBV5-1 | few | TGCGCCAGCAGCTCGGTCGGTGTCTGGGACGAGCAGTACTTC | CASSSVGVWDEQYF
TRBJ2-3 | TRBD1 | TRBV7-9 | - | TGTGCCAGCAGCCTGGGACAGGGAGGAGCAGATACGCAGTATTTT | CASSLGQGGADTQYF
TRBJ1-5 | - | TRBV7-2 | - | TGTGCCAGCAGTTACAGGGTGGGGGACAATCAGCCCCAGCATTTT | CASSYRVGDNQPQHF
TRBJ1-2 | - | TRBV18 | - | TGTGCCAGCTCACCGGCCGGGACGGATGGCTACACCTTC | CASSPAGTDGYTF
TRBJ2-5 | - | TRBV5-6 | - | TGTGCCAGCAGCTTGCCCGGGCGCGAGGAGACCCAGTACTTC | CASSLPGREETQYF
TRBJ2-1 | TRBD2 | TRBV20-1 | few | TGCAGTGCTGGTAGACTAGCGGCCTACAATGAGCAGTTCTTC | CSAGRLAAYNEQFF
TRBJ2-2 | - | TRBV7-9 | - | TGTGCCAGCAGCTTACCGCGGGTGCAGGGGACCGGGGAGCTGTTTTTT | CASSLPRVQGTGELFF
TRBJ2-5 | - | TRBV10-2 | few | TGCGCCACCAGAAGAGAGACCCAGTACTTC | CATRRETQYF
TRBJ2-1 | TRBD2 | TRBV12-3/TRBV12-4 | - | TGTGCCAGCACCCCGGTCGGGAGGGGAGGGGAGCAGTTCTTC | CASTPVGRGGEQFF
TRBJ2-1 | - | TRBV28 | few | TGTGCCAGCAGTGACGGAGACAATGAGCAGTTCTTC | CASSDGDNEQFF
TRBJ2-7 | - | TRBV20-1 | few | TGCAGTGCTAGAGATTTCACAGGGGGGGAGTACGAGCAGTACTTC | CSARDFTGGEYEQYF
TRBJ2-1 | - | TRBV3-1 | few | TGTGCCAGCAGCGGACTAACCTCAGGGGAGCAGTTCTTC | CASSGLTSGEQFF
TRBJ2-7 | TRBD2 | TRBV27 | - | TGTGCCAGCAGTTTCTCTCTAGCGGGGGGCGAGCAGTACTTC | CASSFSLAGGEQYF
TRBJ2-7 | - | TRBV7-2 | - | TGTGCCAGCAGCTCGACTGATTCTTACGAGCAGTACTTC | CASSSTDSYEQYF
TRBJ1-2 | - | TRBV29-1 | - | TGCAGCGTTCACAGGGAGGCTAACTATGGCTACACCTTC | CSVHREANYGYTF
TRBJ2-3 | - | TRBV20-1 | few | TGCAGTGCTAGAGTTCGAGCGGCCTTGGATACGCAGTATTTT | CSARVRAALDTQYF
TRBJ2-1 | TRBD2 | TRBV5-1 | - | TGCGCCAGCAGCTCTCTAGCGGGATCTTCGAATGAGCAGTTCTTC | CASSSLAGSSNEQFF
TRBJ2-7 | TRBD2 | TRBV10-3 | few | TGTGCCACCGGCACCCTAGCGGGAGCTGCTTACGAGCAGTACTTC | CATGTLAGAAYEQYF
TRBJ2-7 | - | TRBV5-1 | - | TGCGCCAGCAGCTTTCCTGGGAGTGGCGAGCAGTACTTC | CASSFPGSGEQYF
TRBJ2-1 | - | TRBV5-1 | few | TGCGCCAGCAGCTTGGTGGGCCAGACGTACAATGAGCAGTTCTTC | CASSLVGQTYNEQFF
TRBJ2-1 | TRBD2 | TRBV25-1 | - | TGTGCCAGCAGTGGGACTAGCGGGATAACGAATGAGCAGTTCTTC | CASSGTSGITNEQFF
TRBJ2-7 | TRBD2 | TRBV20-1 | - | TGCAGTGCTAGTGGGAGGGGGACTAGACCTCTAGAGCAGTACTTC | CSASGRGTRPLEQYF
TRBJ2-1 | TRBD2 | TRBV28 | many | TGTGCCAGCAGCGGGACTAGCGGGAGGGCGGTCTACAATGAGCAGTTCTTC | CASSGTSGRAVYNEQFF
TRBJ2-7 | - | TRBV30 | - | TGTGCCTGGAAAAACAGGGAGGGAGTCTACGAGCAGTACTTC | CAWKNREGVYEQYF
TRBJ2-7 | - | TRBV7-6 | few | TGTGCCAGCAGCTTAGCGACCACGTACGAGCAGTACTTC | CASSLATTYEQYF
TRBJ2-7 | - | TRBV29-1 | many | TGCAGCGTAGTGGATTACGAGCAGTACTTC | CSVVDYEQYF
TRBJ2-1 | TRBD2 | TRBV19 | few | TGTGCCAGTAGCCAGAGCGGGGGTTCCTACAATGAGCAGTTCTTC | CASSQSGGSYNEQFF
TRBJ2-7 | TRBD2 | TRBV9 | once | TGTGCCAGCAGCGTAAATGCGGGAGTTGGCGAGCAGTACTTC | CASSVNAGVGEQYF
TRBJ2-5 | TRBD2 | TRBV15 | - | TGTGCCACCAGCACAGACACGGGGAGGGGAGAGACCCAGTACTTC | CATSTDTGRGETQYF
TRBJ2-7 | TRBD2 | TRBV20-1 | - | TGCAGTGCTAGGGCGGGGGACGGACCGATGGAGCAGTACTTC | CSARAGDGPMEQYF
TRBJ2-3 | TRBD1 | TRBV10-3 | - | TGTGCCAGCGCCACCGGGACAGGGAGGGTAGATACGCAGTATTTT | CASATGTGRVDTQYF
TRBJ2-2 | TRBD1 | TRBV5-1 | many | TGCGCCAGCAGCCCCTTACAGGGGGAGGCCGGGGAGCTGTTTTTT | CASSPLQGEAGELFF
TRBJ2-7 | - | TRBV4-2 | few | TGTGCCAGCAGCCTACTTACTAGCTCCACCTACGAGCAGTACTTC | CASSLLTSSTYEQYF
TRBJ2-1 | TRBD2 | TRBV7-2 | few | TGTGCCAGCGGGCGGGCTAGCGGGTACAATGAGCAGTTCTTC | CASGRASGYNEQFF
TRBJ2-3 | - | TRBV20-1 | - | TGCAGTGCTCCCACTCCCGGGTCCGGCACAGATACGCAGTATTTT | CSAPTPGSGTDTQYF
TRBJ2-7 | - | TRBV20-1 | many | TGCAGTGCTAGAGATTTCGGGTCCACCTACGAGCAGTACTTC | CSARDFGSTYEQYF
TRBJ2-2 | TRBD2 | TRBV7-7 | - | TGTGCTAGCAGCGCCGATCTAGCGGCCGGGGAGCTGTTTTTT | CASSADLAAGELFF
TRBJ2-1 | TRBD2 | TRBV28 | - | TGTGCCAGCAGGGGAGGGGCGGGCGTAAGTGAGCAGTTCTTC | CASRGGAGVSEQFF
TRBJ1-2 | - | TRBV29-1 | few | TGCAGCGTCCTGCCCCCAGACTATCGCTACACCTTC | CSVLPPDYRYTF
TRBJ2-3 | - | TRBV18 | - | TGTGCCAGCTCACCTCGGACGCCGAAGGCAGATACGCAGTATTTT | CASSPRTPKADTQYF
TRBJ1-2 | - | TRBV20-1 | few | TGCAGTGTTACAACCGGGACGCCCGGTGGCTACACCTTC | CSVTTGTPGGYTF
TRBJ1-1 | - | TRBV7-6 | many | TGTGCCAGCAGCTTACGGGGTGTTGGGACTGAAGCTTTCTTT | CASSLRGVGTEAFF
TRBJ1-5 | - | TRBV7-2 | few | TGTGCCAGCAGCTTTGACCAACCGGACGGAAATCAGCCCCAGCATTTT | CASSFDQPDGNQPQHF
TRBJ2-5 | - | TRBV5-6 | many | TGTGCCAGCAGCTTGGAGAACCAAGAGACCCAGTACTTC | CASSLENQETQYF
TRBJ1-4 | - | TRBV7-2 | few | TGTGCCAGCAGCGTCGACAGGAGAAATGAAAAACTGTTTTTT | CASSVDRRNEKLFF
TRBJ2-5 | TRBD1 | TRBV20-1 | - | TGCAGTGCTAGAGTGGGACAGGGCGAGACCCAGTACTTC | CSARVGQGETQYF
TRBJ2-7 | - | TRBV7-2 | few | TGTGCCAGCAGCCCCAATAGGGAGCAGTACTTC | CASSPNREQYF
TRBJ1-6 | - | TRBV20-1 | - | TGCAGTGCTAGAGATCGACCAGGCAGTAATTCACCCCTCCACTTT | CSARDRPGSNSPLHF
TRBJ2-7 | - | TRBV24-1 | few | TGTGCCACCAGTGATTTGAAGCCGGCGCTACTCGGGGACGAGCAGTACTTC | CATSDLKPALLGDEQYF